The rows below give T cell receptor beta chains drawn from one sample of a study of PD-1 blockade in mismatch repair-deficient tumors. Profiled with immunoSEQ multiplex PCR; TCRdb holds only in-frame clones, not every one. Of some 70,000 clones in the sample, around 73% are singletons; the top ten hold 4.5% to 6.5%. Here the sequenced sample was peripheral blood, taken 2 weeks after starting pembrolizumab. All receptors come from an adult with mismatch repair-deficient cancer. The CDR3 runs from the conserved cysteine through the conserved F or W. A D gene is named only where the DNA matches it firmly. Part of the rows lack a size; the others show once, few, many or a class for expanded clones.

CASTLRAEAFF	TGTGCCAGCACCCTTCGGGCTGAAGCTTTCTTT	TRBV2	TRBJ1-1	-	-
CAWENKGWTEAFF	TGTGCCTGGGAAAATAAGGGGTGGACTGAAGCTTTCTTT	TRBV30	TRBJ1-1	-	-
CASSLSGEGGYTF	TGTGCCAGCAGCCTTTCGGGGGAAGGGGGCTACACCTTC	TRBV7-8	TRBJ1-2	-	-
CASRSGAAETQYF	TGTGCCAGCAGATCCGGGGCAGCAGAGACCCAGTACTTC	TRBV6-5	TRBJ2-5	-	-
CASTSARGGLDTEAFF	TGCGCCAGCACCTCTGCTAGGGGGGGGCTTGACACTGAAGCTTTCTTT	TRBV5-1	TRBJ1-1	-	-
CASSPPSPDNTEAFF	TGTGCCAGCAGTCCACCAAGCCCAGACAACACTGAAGCTTTCTTT	TRBV7-9	TRBJ1-1	-	medium-sized
CASSYKGGIYLAFF	TGTGCCAGCAGTTATAAAGGGGGCATTTATTTAGCTTTCTTT	TRBV27	TRBJ1-1	TRBD1	-
CASSLAHSSYEQYF	TGTGCCAGCAGCTTAGCCCACAGCTCCTACGAGCAGTACTTC	TRBV11-2	TRBJ2-7	-	-
CASSLARSRSNEQFF	TGTGCCAGCAGCTTAGCCCGCAGCAGGTCCAATGAGCAGTTCTTC	TRBV7-8	TRBJ2-1	-	few
CASSLRDFIETQYF	TGTGCCAGCAGCTTAAGGGACTTTATCGAGACCCAGTACTTC	TRBV11-1	TRBJ2-5	-	-
CASSRDRGSSYEQYF	TGTGCCAGTAGTCGGGACAGGGGAAGCTCCTACGAGCAGTACTTC	TRBV19	TRBJ2-7	TRBD1	-
CASSEQGRLYGYTF	TGTGCCAGCAGTGAGCAAGGGCGTCTCTATGGCTACACCTTC	TRBV6-1	TRBJ1-2	-	-
CASSRDPGGDTQYF	TGTGCCAGCAGTCGCGACCCAGGGGGAGATACGCAGTATTTT	TRBV6-4	TRBJ2-3	TRBD1	-
CASSLGQAKNIQYF	TGCGCCAGCAGCTTAGGACAGGCCAAAAACATTCAGTACTTC	TRBV5-1	TRBJ2-4	-	-
CASGRGRNTGELFF	TGTGCCAGCGGCAGGGGGCGGAACACCGGGGAGCTGTTTTTT	TRBV11-2	TRBJ2-2	TRBD1	-
CASSQTSFGTDTQYF	TGTGCCAGCAGCCAGACATCTTTCGGCACAGATACGCAGTATTTT	TRBV5-6	TRBJ2-3	-	-
CASSSRQGNNQPQHF	TGTGCCAGCAGTTCGCGACAGGGGAACAATCAGCCCCAGCATTTT	TRBV6-6	TRBJ1-5	TRBD1	-
CASSSVAEAFF	TGTGCCAGCAGCTCTGTGGCTGAAGCTTTCTTT	TRBV11-3	TRBJ1-1	-	-
CASSPEREAYEQYF	TGTGCCAGCAGCCCGGAGCGGGAGGCCTACGAGCAGTACTTC	TRBV4-2	TRBJ2-7	TRBD2	-
CASGGGAKNIQYF	TGTGCCAGCGGTGGGGGAGCCAAAAACATTCAGTACTTC	TRBV28	TRBJ2-4	-	-
CASGKGSYEQYF	TGTGCCAGCGGAAAAGGGTCCTACGAGCAGTACTTC	TRBV9	TRBJ2-7	-	-
CATMMSYNEQFF	TGTGCCACCATGATGTCCTACAATGAGCAGTTCTTC	TRBV27	TRBJ2-1	-	-
CASSLTPGTNYNEQFF	TGTGCCAGCAGCTTAACACCCGGGACAAACTACAATGAGCAGTTCTTC	TRBV7-3	TRBJ2-1	-	-
CASSENVIPAGRVETQYF	TGTGCCAGCAGTGAAAATGTGATCCCAGCGGGAAGGGTGGAGACCCAGTACTTC	TRBV6-1	TRBJ2-5	TRBD2	-
CASSPDGYSNEELFF	TGTGCCAGCAGCCCCGACGGGTATTCTAATGAAGAACTGTTTTTT	TRBV5-6	TRBJ1-4	-	few
CASSQDEAEVAGGPGELFF	TGCGCCAGCAGCCAAGACGAAGCGGAGGTTGCGGGAGGGCCTGGGGAGCTGTTTTTT	TRBV4-1	TRBJ2-2	TRBD2	-
CASSKTGMSTDTQYF	TGTGCCAGCAGTAAGACAGGGATGAGCACAGATACGCAGTATTTT	TRBV6-6	TRBJ2-3	TRBD1	-
CAISAEGGTSGNTIYF	TGTGCCATCAGTGCCGAGGGGGGGACCTCTGGAAACACCATATATTTT	TRBV10-3	TRBJ1-3	-	-
CASSLALAPGGLYNEQFF	TGTGCTAGCAGCTTAGCGCTAGCCCCGGGAGGACTATACAATGAGCAGTTCTTC	TRBV7-7	TRBJ2-1	TRBD2	-
CASRFGAEQFF	TGTGCCAGCAGATTTGGGGCTGAGCAGTTCTTC	TRBV28	TRBJ2-1	-	once
CASRSGVDEQYF	TGTGCCAGCAGGTCAGGGGTGGACGAGCAGTACTTC	TRBV2	TRBJ2-7	-	-
CASSQVGGRGTGELFF	TGCGCCAGCAGCCAAGTTGGGGGGAGGGGAACCGGGGAGCTGTTTTTT	TRBV4-1	TRBJ2-2	TRBD2	-
CASSPQTETYEQYF	TGTGCCAGTAGTCCCCAGACTGAAACCTACGAGCAGTACTTC	TRBV19	TRBJ2-7	-	-
CASRQTGPYNEQFF	TGCGCCAGCCGTCAGACAGGGCCATACAATGAGCAGTTCTTC	TRBV5-1	TRBJ2-1	TRBD1	once
CASSLYAGVYNEQFF	TGTGCCAGCAGCTTGTACGCGGGAGTCTACAATGAGCAGTTCTTC	TRBV5-5	TRBJ2-1	TRBD2	-
CAISGDRGQNGELFF	TGTGCCATCAGTGGGGACAGGGGGCAAAACGGGGAGCTGTTTTTT	TRBV10-3	TRBJ2-2	TRBD1	-
CASSRPTSGKAGELFF	TGCGCCAGCAGCAGGCCGACTAGCGGGAAGGCCGGGGAGCTGTTTTTT	TRBV5-1	TRBJ2-2	TRBD2	-
CSVVMEASEKLFF	TGCAGCGTTGTAATGGAGGCGAGTGAAAAACTGTTTTTT	TRBV29-1	TRBJ1-4	-	-
CASSLGQRQETQYF	TGTGCCAGCAGCTTGGGACAGCGCCAAGAGACCCAGTACTTC	TRBV5-6	TRBJ2-5	-	-
CASSLSVGLAAYNEQFF	TGCGCCAGCAGCCTTAGCGTCGGACTAGCGGCTTACAATGAGCAGTTCTTC	TRBV4-3	TRBJ2-1	TRBD2	-
CSVQGATRRNEQFF	TGCAGCGTACAGGGGGCTACAAGGAGGAATGAGCAGTTCTTC	TRBV29-1	TRBJ2-1	TRBD1	-
CASSLGYDIGPQNTDTQYF	TGTGCCAGCAGCTTGGGGTACGATATCGGACCTCAAAACACAGATACGCAGTATTTT	TRBV5-8	TRBJ2-3	-	-
CASSLNSGSSYNEQFF	TGTGCCAGCAGTTTAAATAGCGGGAGCTCCTACAATGAGCAGTTCTTC	TRBV27	TRBJ2-1	TRBD2	-
CASGSGLAGVREQFF	TGTGCTAGTGGTTCCGGACTAGCGGGAGTGCGTGAGCAGTTCTTC	TRBV12-5	TRBJ2-1	TRBD2	-
CASSPPLTGWFTEAFF	TGTGCCAGCAGCCCCCCCCTGACAGGGTGGTTCACTGAAGCTTTCTTT	TRBV7-9	TRBJ1-1	TRBD1	-
CASSSDRGQETQYF	TGTGCCAGTAGTTCGGACAGGGGGCAAGAGACCCAGTACTTC	TRBV19	TRBJ2-5	TRBD1	-
CASSDPSRGELFF	TGTGCCAGCAGTGACCCGTCCAGAGGGGAGCTGTTTTTT	TRBV6-4	TRBJ2-2	-	-
CASRHTGQAYGYTF	TGCGCCAGCAGACATACGGGACAGGCCTATGGCTACACCTTC	TRBV5-1	TRBJ1-2	TRBD1	-
CASSLGETQYF	TGTGCCAGCAGTTTAGGAGAGACCCAGTACTTC	TRBV27	TRBJ2-5	-	-
CASSHPPTGSGELFF	TGTGCCAGCAGCCATCCCCCGACAGGGTCCGGGGAGCTGTTTTTT	TRBV7-9	TRBJ2-2	TRBD1	-
CASSFHRGMNTEAFF	TGTGCCAGCAGTTTCCACAGGGGTATGAACACTGAAGCTTTCTTT	TRBV6-5	TRBJ1-1	TRBD1	-
CASPEQVQNIQYF	TGCGCCAGCCCAGAGCAAGTCCAAAACATTCAGTACTTC	TRBV5-1	TRBJ2-4	-	-
CASSDPHVGDTQYF	TGCGCCAGCAGTGATCCGCATGTGGGAGATACGCAGTATTTT	TRBV10-1	TRBJ2-3	-	once
CASSSTPGGRDGYTF	TGTGCCAGCAGCTCCACACCCGGGGGGCGGGATGGCTACACCTTC	TRBV7-2	TRBJ1-2	-	once
CASTLTIPGEQYF	TGCGCCAGCACCCTTACAATCCCGGGGGAGCAGTACTTC	TRBV5-1	TRBJ2-7	-	-
CASSSTPGRNTEAFF	TGTGCCAGCAGCTCGACGCCGGGACGGAACACTGAAGCTTTCTTT	TRBV5-6	TRBJ1-1	-	-
CASSLVPGGSYEQYF	TGTGCCAGCAGCTTGGTCCCGGGGGGCTCTTACGAGCAGTACTTC	TRBV5-5	TRBJ2-7	-	-
CATSRDLGDIMNTEAFF	TGTGCCACCAGCAGAGATTTGGGTGACATTATGAACACTGAAGCTTTCTTT	TRBV15	TRBJ1-1	-	-